Only a few counts were recorded for the clone carrying this TCR beta chain. The antigen remains unidentified. The germline V and J ends were trimmed by 3 bases and 1 base, with 6 bases remaining between them. The CDR3 length is 13 residues. The germline V gene has CDR1 MNHEY and CDR2 SMNVEV (reference sequence). The data were taken from a study of shared clonotypes between healthy human individuals. Produced via immunoSEQ multiplex PCR; TCRdb's table is partial and in-frame only. The sample lists about 1 million clones, more than 65% occurring once. General study points: Investigators collected only blood, and repertoires in tissues likely differ.

Sequenced sample: memory CD4+ T cells sorted from blood. Described subset: CD45RA-negative fraction. The rearrangement uses TRBV27 and TRBJ2-5; D is ambiguous. This clonotype originated in a man aged 18 to 30 in good health. CDR3 sequence reads: CASSLGFQETQYF. CDR3 bases: TGTGCCAGCAGTTTGGGATTCCAAGAGACCCAGTACTTC.